The 10 T cell receptor beta chains below were found in one sample sequenced in a study of T cell clusters in autoimmune cytopenias. TRB was amplified by touch-down multiplex PCR, primer pools A and B combined. TCRdb re-called the multiplex PCR reads, yielding one record per CDR3 amino acid sequence without DNA. The repertoire shows roughly 3,000 distinct CDR3 sequences; the top ten hold about 32%. TRB was amplified from 250 ng of peripheral blood genomic DNA per sample. What was sequenced was peripheral blood. The receptors derive from a human donor with an autoimmune cytopenia or autoimmune hepatitis (not recorded which).

This chain uses TRBV6-5 with TRBJ2-7; TCRdb designates TRBD2, a call that cannot be tested without DNA. CDR3 length: 13 amino acids. CDR1 is MNHEY and CDR2 is SVGAGI in the germline V gene. CDR3 residues: CASSYDYSYEQYF.

The chain has TRBV11-3 and TRBJ1-1; TCRdb's D call of TRBD1 is untestable without DNA. The CDR3 spans 14 residues. Germline values: CDR1 SGHNT, CDR2 YENEEA. CDR3 loop: CASSKGQGAIEAFF.

This rearrangement joins TRBV12-3 or TRBV12-4 to TRBJ2-2; TCRdb calls TRBD1, which cannot be checked without DNA. The CDR3 sequence is 15 residues long. The CDR3 loop reads CASSGQGREAGELFF.

Frequency places this clonotype as medium-sized. The genes are TRBV5-6 and TRBJ2-7; TCRdb proposes TRBD1, but this gene call is untestable without DNA. Looked up from germline, CDR1 is SGHDT and CDR2 is YYEEEE. CDR3 length equals 14 residues. The CDR3: CASSLGEGAYEQYF.

This clonotype is classed as medium-sized by frequency. This chain joins TRBV30 and TRBJ2-7; TCRdb calls TRBD2, which cannot be checked without DNA. The CDR3 runs 12 residues. Germline V lookup: CDR1 GTSNPN, CDR2 SVGIG (reference sequence). The CDR3 sequence is CAWSVSGYEQYF.

This clonotype is called medium-sized (0.01 to 0.1%) based on its frequency. The chain is built from TRBV19 and TRBJ2-2; without DNA, the TCRdb call of TRBD1 cannot be checked. The germline V gene encodes CDR1 LNHDA and CDR2 SQIVND (reference sequence). The CDR3 spans 18 residues. The CDR3 sequence: CASSTRRKGGVNTGELFF. The complete variable domain, with remaining parts taken from reference TRBV19 and TRBJ2-2, reads DGGITQSPKYLFRKEGQNVTLSCEQNLNHDAMYWYRQDPGQGLRLIYYSQIVNDFQKGDIAEGYSVSREKKESFPLTVTSAQKNPTAFYLCASSTRRKGGVNTGELFFGEGSRLTVL.

The rearrangement uses TRBV11-3 and TRBJ1-1. Germline values: CDR1 SGHNT, CDR2 YENEEA. The CDR3 runs 12 residues. The CDR3 is CASGRVNTEAFF.

The chain carries TRBV6-5 and TRBJ1-4; TCRdb returns TRBD1, unconfirmable since there is no DNA. This CDR3 region has 15 residues. CDR1 MNHEY and CDR2 SVGAGI come from the germline V gene. The CDR3 region is CASSDRGSTNEKLFF.

According to its frequency, this clonotype is medium-sized (0.01 to 0.1%). The chain joins TRBV27 to TRBJ1-5. This CDR3 has 13 amino acids. Germline assignment: CDR1 MNHEY and CDR2 SMNVEV (reference sequence). This CDR3 is CASSPERGQPQHF.

By frequency, this clonotype registers medium-sized. The chain has TRBV5-5 and TRBJ2-7; TCRdb proposes TRBD1, but this gene call is untestable without DNA. The CDR3 sequence is 14 residues long. The germline V gene has CDR1 SGHKS and CDR2 YYEKEE (reference sequence). The CDR3 loop reads CASSFRDGTYEQYF.